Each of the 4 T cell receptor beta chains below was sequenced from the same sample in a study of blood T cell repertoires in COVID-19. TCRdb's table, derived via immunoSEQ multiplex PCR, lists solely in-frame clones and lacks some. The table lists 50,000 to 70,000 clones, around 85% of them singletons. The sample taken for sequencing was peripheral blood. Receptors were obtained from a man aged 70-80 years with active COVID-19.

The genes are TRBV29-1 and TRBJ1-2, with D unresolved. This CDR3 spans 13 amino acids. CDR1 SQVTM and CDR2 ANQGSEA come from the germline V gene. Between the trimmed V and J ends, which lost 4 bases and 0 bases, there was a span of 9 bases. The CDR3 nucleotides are TGCAGCGTTGGAGGACTGTCTAACTATGGCTACACCTTC. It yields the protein CSVGGLSNYGYTF.

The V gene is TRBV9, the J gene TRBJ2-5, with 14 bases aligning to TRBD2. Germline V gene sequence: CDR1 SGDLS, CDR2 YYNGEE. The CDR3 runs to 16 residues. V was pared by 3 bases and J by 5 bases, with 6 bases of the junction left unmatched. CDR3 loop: CASSAPGLAGAETQYF. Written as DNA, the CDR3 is TGTGCCAGCAGCGCCCCGGGACTAGCGGGAGCCGAGACCCAGTACTTC.

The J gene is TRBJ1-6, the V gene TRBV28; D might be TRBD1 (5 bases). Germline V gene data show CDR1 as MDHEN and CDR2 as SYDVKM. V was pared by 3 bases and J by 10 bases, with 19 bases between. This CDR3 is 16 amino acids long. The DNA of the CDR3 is TGTGCCAGCAGTTTCTTTCCGATGGGGCTAAGATCACCCCTCCACTTT. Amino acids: CASSFFPMGLRSPLHF.

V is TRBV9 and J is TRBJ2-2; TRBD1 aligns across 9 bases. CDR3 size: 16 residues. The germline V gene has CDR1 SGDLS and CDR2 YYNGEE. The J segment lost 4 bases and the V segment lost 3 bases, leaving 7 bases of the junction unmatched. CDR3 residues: CASSAPGQGATGELFF. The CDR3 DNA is TGTGCCAGCAGCGCTCCGGGACAGGGAGCCACCGGGGAGCTGTTTTTT. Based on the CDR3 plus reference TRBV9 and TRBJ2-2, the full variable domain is DSGVTQTPKHLITATGQRVTLRCSPRSGDLSVYWYQQSLDQGLQFLIQYYNGEERAKGNILERFSAQQFPDLHSELNLSSLELGDSALYFCASSAPGQGATGELFFGEGSRLTVL.